The source of this T cell receptor beta chain is a study of blood T cell repertoires in COVID-19. At the level of the study: The United States, Italy and Spain were the sources of the acute and convalescent COVID-19 samples. Sources were T cells, B-cell-depleted T cells, or PBMCs; the material itself was cDNA or gDNA.

The CDR3 is 15 residues long. V gave up 6 bases and J gave up 7 bases; unmatched junction bases: 9. Germline CDR1 is SEHNR and CDR2 is FQNEAQ (reference sequence). Original processing methods: Amplified reference gene primers provided the basis for estimating nucleated cell counts. The repertoire was sequenced with immunoSEQ multiplex PCR; TCRdb's copy has only in-frame clones and lacks some. For V, J and clone size, that table is used; D and trimming come from the DNA. The data show 150,000 to 200,000 clones, 80% to 90% seen once. The chain combines TRBV7-9 with TRBJ2-1; 10 bases are a match to TRBD2. The TCR originated in a man between 18 and 29 years old with active or convalescent COVID-19. Specimen: peripheral blood. The CDR3 DNA reads as TGTGCCAGCAGACATCCTAGCGGGAGCTGGAATGAGCAGTTCTTC. This encodes CASRHPSGSWNEQFF.